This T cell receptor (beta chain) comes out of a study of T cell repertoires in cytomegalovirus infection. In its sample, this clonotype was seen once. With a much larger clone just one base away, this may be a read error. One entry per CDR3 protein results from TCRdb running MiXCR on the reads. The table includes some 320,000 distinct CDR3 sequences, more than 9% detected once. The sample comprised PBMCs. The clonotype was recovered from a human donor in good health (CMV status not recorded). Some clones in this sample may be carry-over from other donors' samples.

The CDR3 loop is CASSSERPNEQFF. The CDR3 DNA sequence: TGTGCCAGCAGCTCGGAGCGCCCTAATGAGCAGTTCTTC. V gene TRBV7-2 combines with J gene TRBJ2-1; unclear D gene. The ends were cut back, 4 bases at V and 7 bases at J, with 11 bases in the middle. The CDR3 consists of 13 residues. Germline values: CDR1 SGHTA, CDR2 FQGNSA.